These 32 T cell receptor beta chains came from one sample sequenced in a study of molecular identifiers for immune sequencing clone quantification. TCRdb re-called the PCR reads through MiXCR, storing one row per CDR3 protein. The sample lists around 460,000 distinct CDR3 sequences; around 25% were seen once. Sequencing was performed on naive CD8+ T cells from blood, with Jurkat cell RNA spiked in. As for subset: FACS-sorted CD8+CD4-CCR7+CD45RA+ naive T cells. The receptors were sampled from a human donor in good health. Some libraries in this study had Jurkat cell RNA spiked in.

In its sample, this clonotype was seen many times. V gene TRBV7-2 combines with J gene TRBJ1-1, with D possibly being TRBD1 (6 bases). The CDR3 is 13 residues long. V lost 2 bases to trimming and J lost 13 bases, with 17 bases between them. Germline CDR1 is SGHTA and CDR2 is FQGNSA. Written as DNA, the CDR3 is TGTGCCAGCAGCTTAAGGACAGTTCTTCTTGGTTTCTTT. Translation gives CASSLRTVLLGFF.

The genes are TRBV11-2 and TRBJ2-5; D is ambiguous. CDR3 length: 14 amino acids. Germline CDR1 reads SGHAT; CDR2 reads FQNNGV. Trimming took 6 bases from V and 1 from J, leaving 12 bases between them. Written as DNA, the CDR3 is TGTGCCAGCAGTGCTCTGGAGCTCCAAGAGACCCAGTACTTC. This encodes CASSALELQETQYF.

This clonotype was seen at least ten times. The V gene is TRBV29-1, the J gene TRBJ2-2; D not certain. The V gene's germline CDR1 is SQVTM and CDR2 ANQGSEA. V lost 2 bases to trimming and J lost 6 bases, with 13 bases between them. The CDR3 covers 14 residues. CDR3 coding DNA: TGCAGCGTTGAACGGCTAGTATCCGCCGGGGAGCTGTTTTTT. Translating it yields CSVERLVSAGELFF.

J is TRBJ2-5 and V is TRBV12-3 or TRBV12-4, with TRBD2 matching 9 bases. V trimming: 3 bases; J trimming: 1 base; junction bases outside the gene matches: 6. The CDR3 length is 16 residues. The chain's CDR3 is CASSLSSGGFQETQYF. In DNA form, the CDR3 reads TGTGCCAGCAGTTTGTCAAGCGGGGGGTTCCAAGAGACCCAGTACTTC.

The chain carries TRBV25-1 and TRBJ2-7; D perhaps matches TRBD2 (6 bases). Germline assignment: CDR1 MGHDK and CDR2 SYGVNS. This CDR3 is 14 amino acids long. The germline V and J ends were trimmed by 1 base and 6 bases, with 13 bases remaining between them. The CDR3 loop is CASSEWGGGVEQYF. The CDR3 DNA is TGTGCCAGCAGTGAATGGGGTGGCGGGGTCGAGCAGTACTTC.

The chain recombines TRBV7-2 with TRBJ1-6, with 12 bases fitting TRBD1. There are 19 residues in the CDR3. From germline, CDR1 is SGHTA and CDR2 FQGNSA. The ends lost 5 bases at V and 2 bases at J; junction bases unmatched: 10. DNA for the CDR3: TGTGCCAGCAGCACAGACCCGGGACAGGGGGCCACCTATAATTCACCCCTCCACTTT. Translating it yields CASSTDPGQGATYNSPLHF.

A remark on this clonotype: It may be a read error: a sequence one base away is much more abundant. The chain has TRBV5-1 and TRBJ1-2; TRBD1 matches at 7 bases. Germline trimming cut 0 bases from V and 9 bases from J; bases unmatched to any gene: 5. The CDR3 loop spans 13 amino acids. Germline lookup yields CDR1 SGHRS and CDR2 YFSETQ. In DNA form, the CDR3 reads TGCGCCAGCAGCTTGGCAGGGGGAGAAAGCTACACCTTC. It encodes CASSLAGGESYTF.

This clonotype has at least ten counts. V usage is TRBV30 and J usage is TRBJ2-2; D gene uncertain. V shed 2 bases and J shed 7 bases, with 5 bases lying between them. The CDR3 length is 11 residues. Germline V gene lookup returns CDR1 GTSNPN and CDR2 SVGIG (reference sequence). In DNA, the CDR3 is TGTGCCTGGAGTCCAGGCGGGGAGCTGTTTTTT. Its protein is CAWSPGGELFF. Complete variable domain (other parts from reference TRBV30 and TRBJ2-2): SQTIHQWPATLVQPVGSPLSLECTVEGTSNPNLYWYRQAAGRGLQLLFYSVGIGQISSEVPQNLSASRPQDRQFILSSKKLLLSDSGFYLCAWSPGGELFFGEGSRLTVL.

The chain combines TRBV27 with TRBJ1-1; D possibly corresponds to TRBD1 (6 bases). Germline V lookup: CDR1 MNHEY, CDR2 SMNVEV (reference sequence). The CDR3 extends over 14 amino acids. Trimming stripped 7 bases from V and 1 base from J, with 13 bases between. The CDR3 loop is CASNYRAQNTEAFF. As DNA, the CDR3 is TGTGCCAGCAATTACAGGGCGCAGAACACTGAAGCTTTCTTT.

This clonotype was observed a single time. This may arise from a read error, as a much more abundant clone is one base away. The chain joins TRBV4-3 to TRBJ1-2, with a possible D match to TRBD1 (5 bases). CDR1 and CDR2 from the germline V gene are LGHNA and YSLEER. The V end lost 3 bases, the J end lost 4 bases, and 12 bases lay between the germline ends. The CDR3 is 14 amino acids. The CDR3 here is CASSHRDQLYGYTF. CDR3 sequence (DNA): TGCGCCAGCAGCCACCGGGACCAACTCTATGGCTACACCTTC.

This clonotype was seen ten or more times. V gene TRBV28 combines with J gene TRBJ1-5; D call uncertain. V was shortened by 5 bases and J by 0 bases, with 8 bases between the two germline ends. Germline loops: CDR1 MDHEN, CDR2 SYDVKM. This CDR3 contains 14 residues. The CDR3 loop is CASSQQFSNQPQHF. CDR3 coding DNA: TGTGCCAGCAGTCAACAGTTTAGCAATCAGCCCCAGCATTTT.

This clonotype was observed at least ten times. The chain uses TRBV9 and TRBJ2-3; D not certain. The CDR3 totals 12 residues. Germline V gene data show CDR1 as SGDLS and CDR2 as YYNGEE. V was trimmed by 0 bases and J by 2 bases, leaving 1 base between them. The DNA for the CDR3 is TGTGCCAGCAGCGTAGTCACAGATACGCAGTATTTT. This sequence encodes CASSVVTDTQYF.

The chain has TRBV7-9 and TRBJ2-1; D call uncertain. CDR3 size: 15 residues. With 3 bases removed from V and 5 bases from J, the gap between germline ends came to 14 bases. The germline CDR1 and CDR2 sequences are SEHNR and FQNEAQ (reference sequence). The CDR3 nucleotides are TGTGCCAGCAGCTTCTCTATGGAGATAGACAATGAGCAGTTCTTC. Translation: CASSFSMEIDNEQFF.

Only a few counts were recorded for this clonotype. J is TRBJ1-2 and V is TRBV19; D gene ambiguous. Per the germline V gene, CDR1 is LNHDA and CDR2 is SQIVND (reference sequence). Trimming removed 7 bases at V and 3 bases at J, with 3 bases between. The CDR3 extends over 10 amino acids. CDR3 protein: CASKDYGYTF. CDR3 bases: TGTGCCAGTAAAGACTATGGCTACACCTTC.

In its sample, this clonotype was seen many times. The chain uses TRBV29-1 and TRBJ1-1; D gene uncertain. Germline V gene lookup returns CDR1 SQVTM and CDR2 ANQGSEA. The CDR3 runs 12 residues. V lost 7 bases, J lost 0 bases, and 9 bases lay in between. The CDR3 bases are TGCAGCGGAACACGAATGAACACTGAAGCTTTCTTT. Translation gives CSGTRMNTEAFF.

The chain joins TRBV12-3 or TRBV12-4 to TRBJ2-3; D might be TRBD2 (7 bases). Trimming took 3 bases from V and 4 from J, leaving 14 bases between them. The CDR3 has 15 residues. The CDR3 DNA is TGTGCCAGCAGTTTTTTCCGGGGGGCACCAGATACGCAGTATTTT. Protein sequence: CASSFFRGAPDTQYF.

In its sample, this clonotype was seen a few times. CDR3 region: CASSLSPGGTGNTIYF. Written as DNA, the CDR3 is TGTGCCAGCAGCTTAAGCCCCGGGGGAACCGGAAACACCATATATTTT. This sequence joins TRBV7-2 and TRBJ1-3; possible D gene TRBD1, 5 bases. Germline CDR1 reads SGHTA; CDR2 reads FQGNSA. The CDR3 extends over 16 amino acids. V lost 2 bases and J 4 bases, leaving 15 bases between the germline ends.

This clonotype was observed many times. This sequence joins TRBV9 and TRBJ2-2; D is unclear. The CDR3 is 11 residues long. Germline loops: CDR1 SGDLS, CDR2 YYNGEE. Trimming pared 3 bases from V and 6 bases from J, leaving 3 bases between. In nucleotides, the CDR3 is TGTGCCAGCAGCGGAGCCGGGGAGCTGTTTTTT. This sequence encodes CASSGAGELFF.

In its sample, this clonotype was seen a few times. The rearrangement uses TRBV19 and TRBJ1-5; D uncertain. The length of the CDR3 is 14 residues. Trimming cost V 7 bases and J 0 bases, with 10 bases left between them. Germline V lookup: CDR1 LNHDA, CDR2 SQIVND (reference sequence). The CDR3 protein is CASTIGSSNQPQHF. The CDR3 region has the DNA TGTGCCAGTACAATAGGTTCTAGCAATCAGCCCCAGCATTTT. Full variable domain (remainder filled in from reference TRBV19 and TRBJ1-5): DGGITQSPKYLFRKEGQNVTLSCEQNLNHDAMYWYRQDPGQGLRLIYYSQIVNDFQKGDIAEGYSVSREKKESFPLTVTSAQKNPTAFYLCASTIGSSNQPQHFGDGTRLSIL.

The chain carries TRBV30 and TRBJ2-7; TRBD1 aligns across 7 bases. Germline-derived CDR1 and CDR2 are GTSNPN and SVGIG (reference sequence). CDR3 length: 11 amino acids. J gave up 4 bases and V 5 bases, and 2 bases lay outside the gene matches. Here the CDR3 reads CAWQGDYEQYF. As DNA, the CDR3 is TGTGCCTGGCAGGGGGATTACGAGCAGTACTTC. Full variable domain (remainder filled in from reference TRBV30 and TRBJ2-7): SQTIHQWPATLVQPVGSPLSLECTVEGTSNPNLYWYRQAAGRGLQLLFYSVGIGQISSEVPQNLSASRPQDRQFILSSKKLLLSDSGFYLCAWQGDYEQYFGPGTRLTVT.

The sample holds a few counts of this clonotype. The chain links TRBV28 to TRBJ2-7; tentatively, D is TRBD2 (5 bases). Deletions cut 8 bases from V and 1 base from J, with 12 bases between. This CDR3 is built from 13 residues. The germline gives CDR1 MDHEN, CDR2 SYDVKM. The CDR3, as DNA: TGTGCCAGCCTGTCCGGGGTTTCCTACGAGCAGTACTTC. Protein sequence: CASLSGVSYEQYF. Variable domain in full (rest from reference TRBV28 and TRBJ2-7): DVKVTQSSRYLVKRTGEKVFLECVQDMDHENMFWYRQDPGLGLRLIYFSYDVKMKEKGDIPEGYSVSREKKERFSLILESASTNQTSMYLCASLSGVSYEQYFGPGTRLTVT.

The DNA for the CDR3 is TGTGCCAGCAGCCCGGTCGCTAGCGCGACGTGGTCAGATACGCAGTATTTT. Amino acids: CASSPVASATWSDTQYF. The V call is TRBV7-2, the J call TRBJ2-3; D is possibly TRBD2 (6 bases). Germline CDR1 reads SGHTA; CDR2 reads FQGNSA. Between the trimmed V and J ends, which lost 5 bases and 4 bases, there was a span of 22 bases. The CDR3 loop spans 17 amino acids.

A note on this clonotype: A much larger clonotype is one base distant, so this may be a read error. V gene TRBV4-1 combines with J gene TRBJ1-1; a weak D match, TRBD1 (6 bases). The CDR3 has 14 amino acids. Per the germline V gene, CDR1 is MGHRA and CDR2 is YSYEKL. CDR3 protein: CASSQPFGGTEALF. CDR3 in DNA: TGCGCCAGCAGCCAGCCGTTTGGGGGCACTGAAGCTCTCTTT.

The chain recombines TRBV5-6 with TRBJ2-3, with 8 bases that match TRBD1. Unmatched junction bases numbered 8, after V lost 4 bases and J lost 1 base. The CDR3 totals 16 residues. Germline CDR1 SGHDT, CDR2 YYEEEE. Here the CDR3 reads CASSTGQGPGTDTQYF. DNA of the CDR3: TGTGCCAGCAGCACAGGACAGGGACCTGGCACAGATACGCAGTATTTT.

The CDR3 here is CASSYADYEQYF. For the CDR3, the DNA is TGTGCCAGCAGTTATGCCGATTACGAGCAGTACTTC. The rearrangement uses TRBV6-6 and TRBJ2-7; no definite D call. The CDR3 has 12 residues. Germline loops: CDR1 MNHNY, CDR2 SVGAGI (reference sequence). The ends were cut back, 3 bases at V and 4 bases at J, with 7 bases in the middle.

This clonotype was seen a few times. The rearrangement links TRBV5-4 to TRBJ2-7; D is uncertain. The V gene lost 4 bases and the J gene lost 0 bases, with 8 bases spanning the gap. Germline V gene lookup returns CDR1 SGHNT and CDR2 YYREEE (reference sequence). The CDR3 is 13 amino acids. This chain's CDR3 is CASSVDVSYEQYF. Here the CDR3 DNA reads TGTGCCAGCAGCGTAGACGTCTCCTACGAGCAGTACTTC.

In the case of this clonotype: Given a much more abundant clone one base away, this may be a read error. The chain couples TRBV7-9 to TRBJ2-1; no firm D call. There are 12 residues in the CDR3. In germline, CDR1 is SEHNR, CDR2 FQNEAQ (reference sequence). CDR3 in DNA: TGTGCCAGCAGCTTAGGTATGAATGAGCAGCTCTTC. It yields the protein CASSLGMNEQLF.

This clonotype was counted many times. The gene calls are TRBV19 and TRBJ2-3, with D perhaps being TRBD1 or TRBD2 (5 bases each). This CDR3 has 15 residues. Trimming shortened V by 5 bases and J by 2 bases, and 14 bases separated the two germline ends. Germline V lookup: CDR1 LNHDA, CDR2 SQIVND (reference sequence). The CDR3 here is CASSASGPNTDTQYF. In nucleotides, the CDR3 is TGTGCCAGTAGTGCATCGGGACCCAACACAGATACGCAGTATTTT.

This clonotype was seen at least ten times. The chain recombines TRBV2 with TRBJ2-5; D is unresolved. V shed 10 bases and J shed 2 bases, with 20 bases lying between them. This CDR3 contains 15 residues. CDR1 and CDR2 (germline): SNHLY, FYNNEI. The CDR3 region is CATSHSPTVQETQYF. The CDR3 coding sequence is TGTGCCACCTCCCATTCCCCCACCGTACAAGAGACCCAGTACTTC.

Of note for this clonotype: A junction end diverges from the germline sequence, so it may reflect a read error. The chain uses TRBV5-1 and TRBJ2-5; D ambiguous. The V gene's germline CDR1 is SGHRS and CDR2 YFSETQ. The CDR3 length is 15 residues. For the CDR3, the DNA is TGCGCCAGCAGCTTGGCCGTGAATTCTCAAGAGACCCGGTACTTC. Residues: CASSLAVNSQETRYF.

Details on this clonotype: A read error is possible here, since a much larger clone lies one base away. The V and J genes are TRBV6-5 and TRBJ1-1; no firm D call. V was clipped by 10 bases and J by 0 bases, with 15 bases between them. The CDR3 has 14 residues. CDR1 is MNHEY, CDR2 SVGAGI, per germline. The CDR3 DNA follows: TGTGCCATCTCACCGGGTAACCTGAACACTGAAGCTTTCTTT. This sequence encodes CAISPGNLNTEAFF.

In the case of this clonotype: This clone may be a read error of a much larger clone one base away. The chain is built from TRBV2 and TRBJ2-3; D is undetermined. This CDR3 is built from 15 residues. Looked up from germline, CDR1 is SNHLY and CDR2 is FYNNEI. Between the trimmed V and J ends, which lost 3 bases and 5 bases, there was a span of 15 bases. The CDR3 region is CASSDAIRGIDTQYF. The CDR3 coding sequence is TGTGCCAGCAGTGATGCAATCCGTGGCATAGATACGCAGTATTTT.